The present T cell receptor beta chain was sequenced within a study of cytomegalovirus exposure and HLA in healthy donors. General study points: Later, an analysis showed that TCR beta chains associated with HLA were more clonally expanded than others that were equally common. From TCR beta sequences, most subjects' HLA-A and HLA-B alleles were reportedly predicted accurately. In a later analysis, a missense DCLRE1C variant was linked to TCR beta V- and J-gene trimming. In a later analysis, productive TCRs from donors in an Asian-associated ancestry cluster reportedly carried fewer N-insertions than the cohort mean.

As regards this clone: Its antigen is not known.

With 60 Vbeta and 13 Jbeta primers, the PCR was carried out. The protocol was immunoSEQ multiplex PCR, while the TCRdb copy is restricted to in-frame clones and leaves out a portion. The repertoire holds about 85,000 clones, with approximately 80% as singletons. The CDR3 runs to 17 residues. J gave up 0 bases and V 3 bases, and 5 bases lay outside the gene matches. Per the germline V gene, CDR1 is LNHDA and CDR2 is SQIVND (reference sequence). This chain joins TRBV19 and TRBJ2-7, with 13 bases aligning to TRBD2. The sample consisted of PBMCs. The sequence came from a man aged 45-65 years in good health and CMV-seropositive. The CDR3 spells CASSMGLAGPSSYEQYF. The CDR3 bases are TGTGCCAGTAGTATGGGACTAGCGGGGCCGAGCTCCTACGAGCAGTACTTC.